The TCR beta chain under discussion was sequenced for a study of cytomegalovirus exposure and HLA in healthy donors. This clone came up once. Its antigen is unidentified. Sampled while nominally healthy, donors likely had unrecorded immune exposures. Use of 60 Vbeta and 13 Jbeta primers characterized the PCR. The method was immunoSEQ multiplex PCR; TCRdb's version includes in-frame clones alone and lacks a portion of them. In the table there are about 120,000 clones, around three quarters of which are singletons. Notes on the study in general: Among the most significant clusters, several appeared linked to common viral pathogens in a later analysis. V- and J-gene trimming of TCR beta was linked (in a later analysis) to a missense DCLRE1C variant. Researchers reported from a later analysis that most CMV-associated TCR beta chains appeared HLA-restricted.

The V gene end was trimmed by 11 bases and the J gene end by 3 bases; junction bases not matched to a gene: 13. This CDR3 has 15 residues. The germline V gene encodes CDR1 WNHNN and CDR2 SYGVQD (reference sequence). The sample comprised PBMCs. The sequence was collected from a middle-aged man in good health and CMV-seropositive. This chain uses TRBV10-1 with TRBJ1-2; 9 nucleotides line up with TRBD1. The DNA of the CDR3 is TGCGCCCGTTACCACCGGGACAGGGTCGACTATGGCTACACCTTC. Its protein product is CARYHRDRVDYGYTF.